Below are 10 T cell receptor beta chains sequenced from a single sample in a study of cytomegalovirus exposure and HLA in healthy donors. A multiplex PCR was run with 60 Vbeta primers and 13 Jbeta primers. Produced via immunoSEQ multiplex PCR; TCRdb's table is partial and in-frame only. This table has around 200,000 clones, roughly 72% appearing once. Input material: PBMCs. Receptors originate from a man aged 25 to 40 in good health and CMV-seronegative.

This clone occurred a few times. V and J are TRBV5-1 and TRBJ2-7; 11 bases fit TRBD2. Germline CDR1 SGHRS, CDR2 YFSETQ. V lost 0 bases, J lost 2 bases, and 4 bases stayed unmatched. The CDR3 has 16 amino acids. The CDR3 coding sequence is TGCGCCAGCAGCTTGGTCTTAGCGGGAGGGACCTACGAGCAGTACTTC. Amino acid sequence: CASSLVLAGGTYEQYF.

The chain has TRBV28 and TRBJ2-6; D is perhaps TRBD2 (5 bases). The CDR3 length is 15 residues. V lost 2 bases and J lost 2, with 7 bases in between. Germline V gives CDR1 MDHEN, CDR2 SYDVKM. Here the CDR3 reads CASSLGGPGANVLTF. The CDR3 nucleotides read TGTGCCAGCAGTTTAGGAGGACCTGGGGCCAACGTCCTGACTTTC.

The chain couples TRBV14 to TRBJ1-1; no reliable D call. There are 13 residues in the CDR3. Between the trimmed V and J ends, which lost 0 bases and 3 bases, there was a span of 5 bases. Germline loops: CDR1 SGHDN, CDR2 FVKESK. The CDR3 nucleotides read TGTGCCAGCAGCCAAGAGACTTACACTGAAGCTTTCTTT. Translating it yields CASSQETYTEAFF.

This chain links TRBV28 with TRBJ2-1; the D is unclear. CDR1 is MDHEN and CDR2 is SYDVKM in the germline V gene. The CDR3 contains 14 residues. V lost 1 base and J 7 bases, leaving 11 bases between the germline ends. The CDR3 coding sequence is TGTGCCAGCAGTTTATCGATCTGGGCGAATGAGCAGTTCTTC. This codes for CASSLSIWANEQFF.

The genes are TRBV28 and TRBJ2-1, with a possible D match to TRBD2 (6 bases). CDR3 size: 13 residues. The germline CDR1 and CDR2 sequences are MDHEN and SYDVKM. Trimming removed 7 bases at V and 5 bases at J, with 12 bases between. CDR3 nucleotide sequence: TGTGCCAGCACTCGGCGGGGAAACAATGAGCAGTTCTTC. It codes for CASTRRGNNEQFF.

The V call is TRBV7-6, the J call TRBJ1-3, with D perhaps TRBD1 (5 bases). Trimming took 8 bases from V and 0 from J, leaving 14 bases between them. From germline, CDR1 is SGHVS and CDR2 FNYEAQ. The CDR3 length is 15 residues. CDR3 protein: CASQGLASSGNTIYF. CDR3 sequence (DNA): TGTGCCAGCCAGGGACTCGCGAGCTCTGGAAACACCATATATTTT.

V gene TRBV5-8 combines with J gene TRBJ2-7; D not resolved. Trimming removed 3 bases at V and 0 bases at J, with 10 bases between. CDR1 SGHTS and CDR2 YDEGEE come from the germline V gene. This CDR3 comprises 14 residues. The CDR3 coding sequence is TGTGCCAGCAGCTCCGTCAAGAGCTCCTACGAGCAGTACTTC. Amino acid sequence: CASSSVKSSYEQYF.

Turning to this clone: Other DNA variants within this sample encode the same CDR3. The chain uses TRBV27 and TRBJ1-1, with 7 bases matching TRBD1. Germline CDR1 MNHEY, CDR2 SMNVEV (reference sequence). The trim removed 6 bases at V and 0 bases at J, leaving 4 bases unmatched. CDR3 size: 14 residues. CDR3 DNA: TGTGCCAGCAGCCGGGACAGAATGAACACTGAAGCTTTCTTT. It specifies CASSRDRMNTEAFF.

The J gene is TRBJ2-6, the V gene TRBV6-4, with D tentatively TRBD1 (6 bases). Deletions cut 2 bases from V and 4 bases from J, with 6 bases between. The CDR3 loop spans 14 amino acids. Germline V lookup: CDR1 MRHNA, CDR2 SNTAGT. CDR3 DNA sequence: TGTGCCAGCAGTGACGGACAGGGGGCCAACGTCCTGACTTTC. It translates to CASSDGQGANVLTF.

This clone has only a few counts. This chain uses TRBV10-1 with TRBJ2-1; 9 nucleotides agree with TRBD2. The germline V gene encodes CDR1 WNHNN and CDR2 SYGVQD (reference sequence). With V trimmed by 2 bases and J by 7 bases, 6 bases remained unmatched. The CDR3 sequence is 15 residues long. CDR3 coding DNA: TGCGCCAGCAGTGAGAGCCTAGCGGGACGGAATGAGCAGTTCTTC. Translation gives CASSESLAGRNEQFF.